The sequence of this T cell receptor beta chain was determined in a study of post-analysis software for immune sequencing data. The overall study: The patients showed relapsing-remitting, secondary progressive and progressive-relapsing multiple sclerosis courses.

TCR beta cDNA libraries included unique molecular identifiers. TCRdb itself ran the PCR reads through MiXCR, one entry per CDR3 protein. The table records around 180,000 distinct CDR3 sequences, about 30% of them present only once. The study's findings and limits: Patients carried roughly five TRBV segments more frequently than controls did, and TRBV5-6, TRBV5-1 and TRBV20-1 were among them.

The CDR3 has 14 residues. Germline-derived CDR1 and CDR2 are SGHAT and FQNNGV. Trimming cost V 4 bases and J 6 bases, with 12 bases left between them. This clonotype has more than one count but fewer than ten. The antigen remains unidentified. This TCR came from a girl aged 10-17 years with multiple sclerosis. Sequencing used blood. The chain uses TRBV11-2 and TRBJ1-4; tentatively, D is TRBD1 (5 bases). As DNA, the CDR3 is TGTGCCAGCAGCTCCGGCAGGGCAGATGAAAAACTGTTTTTT. Encoded protein: CASSSGRADEKLFF.